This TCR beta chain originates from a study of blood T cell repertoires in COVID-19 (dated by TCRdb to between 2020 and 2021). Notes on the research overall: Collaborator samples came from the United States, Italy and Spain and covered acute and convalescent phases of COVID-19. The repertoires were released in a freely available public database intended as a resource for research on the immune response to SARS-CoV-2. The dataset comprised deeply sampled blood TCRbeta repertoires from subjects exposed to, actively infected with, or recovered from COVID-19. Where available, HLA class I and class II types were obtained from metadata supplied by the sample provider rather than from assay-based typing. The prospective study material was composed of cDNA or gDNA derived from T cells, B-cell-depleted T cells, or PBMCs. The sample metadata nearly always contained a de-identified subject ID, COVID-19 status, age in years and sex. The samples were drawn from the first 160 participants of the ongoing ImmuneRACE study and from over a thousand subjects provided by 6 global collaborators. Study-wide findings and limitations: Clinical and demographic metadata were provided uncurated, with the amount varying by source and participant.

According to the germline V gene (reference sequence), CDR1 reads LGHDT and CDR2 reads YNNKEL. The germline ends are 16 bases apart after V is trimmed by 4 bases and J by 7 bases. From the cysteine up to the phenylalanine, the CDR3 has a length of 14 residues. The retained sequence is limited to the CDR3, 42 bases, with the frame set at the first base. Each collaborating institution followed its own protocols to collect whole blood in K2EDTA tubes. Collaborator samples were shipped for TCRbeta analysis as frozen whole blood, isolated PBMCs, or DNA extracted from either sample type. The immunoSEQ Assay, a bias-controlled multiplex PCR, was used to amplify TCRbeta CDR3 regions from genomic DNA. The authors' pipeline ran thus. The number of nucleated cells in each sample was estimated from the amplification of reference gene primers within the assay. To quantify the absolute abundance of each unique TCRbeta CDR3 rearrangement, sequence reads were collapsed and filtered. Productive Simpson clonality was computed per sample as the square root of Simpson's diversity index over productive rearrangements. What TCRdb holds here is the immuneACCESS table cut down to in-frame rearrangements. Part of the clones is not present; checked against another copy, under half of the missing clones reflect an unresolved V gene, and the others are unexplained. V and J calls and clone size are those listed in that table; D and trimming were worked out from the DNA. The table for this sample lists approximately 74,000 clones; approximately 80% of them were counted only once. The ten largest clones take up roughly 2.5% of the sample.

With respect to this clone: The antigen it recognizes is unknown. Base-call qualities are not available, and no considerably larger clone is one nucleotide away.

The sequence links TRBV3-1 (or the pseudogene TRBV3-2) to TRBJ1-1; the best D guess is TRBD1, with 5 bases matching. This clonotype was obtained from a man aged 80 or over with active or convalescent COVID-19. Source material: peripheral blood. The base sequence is TGTGCCAGCAGCCCCAATCACAGGAACGGTGAAGCTTTCTTT. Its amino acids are CASSPNHRNGEAFF.